This T cell receptor (beta chain) was recovered during a study of cytomegalovirus exposure and HLA in healthy donors. Study background: Around 85 million unique TCR sequences came from HLA-typed donors in an early release.

The junction had 11 bases not matched to a gene; V was cut back by 8 bases and J by 3 bases. Germline CDR1 and CDR2: MDHEN and SYDVKM. The CDR3 runs to 15 residues. Amplification used 60 Vbeta primers and 13 Jbeta primers. The repertoire was sequenced with immunoSEQ multiplex PCR; TCRdb's copy has only in-frame clones and lacks some. The data contain fewer than 150,000 clones, about 80% of them seen just once; the ten biggest clones take up roughly 4%. The sample consisted of PBMCs. This chain joins TRBV28 and TRBJ2-5; TRBD1 agrees at 8 bases. The receptor's source is a man between 18 and 29 years old in good health and CMV-seronegative. CDR3 nucleotides: TGTGCCAGCGAATCCAGGGGGCTGGGAAAAGAGACCCAGTACTTC. Amino acid sequence: CASESRGLGKETQYF.